This T cell receptor beta chain originates from a study of cytomegalovirus exposure and HLA in healthy donors. General study points: Later work showed greater clonal expansion in HLA-associated TCR beta chains than in equally common others.

Germline trimming cut 4 bases from V and 4 bases from J; bases unmatched to any gene: 6. CDR3 length equals 15 residues. Germline CDR1 LNHDA, CDR2 SQIVND (reference sequence). Note on this clone: Antigen specificity is unknown.

Use of 60 Vbeta and 13 Jbeta primers characterized the PCR. Clones were read by immunoSEQ multiplex PCR, and TCRdb kept only the in-frame ones, dropping some. The repertoire holds 150,000 to 200,000 clones, with around 81% as singletons. This TCR was sampled from a woman in her twenties or thirties in good health and CMV-seronegative. The chain couples TRBV19 to TRBJ2-5, with 10 bases matching TRBD2. Material: PBMCs. CDR3 in amino acids: CASSKVAGGPETQYF. The CDR3 DNA sequence: TGTGCCAGTAGTAAGGTAGCGGGAGGACCAGAGACCCAGTACTTC.